This T cell receptor beta chain was captured by sequencing in a study of regulatory T cells. Study results and caveats: In patients, unique TRB V-J pairs were restricted and V/J usage skewed, especially in Tregs. Shannon entropy was nonsignificantly lower in patient CD8+ T cells than control CD8+ cells.

Primers: 52 TRBV forward and 13 TRBJ reverse. This table comes from immunoSEQ multiplex PCR, and its TCRdb copy is limited to in-frame clones, with some not included. This table holds roughly 10,000 clones, approximately 84% found once. All CD3G-deficient patients showed autoimmunity, more severe in two. The length of the CDR3 is 11 residues. As to this clone: Antigen unknown.

This sequence originates from a person under 30 with CD3G deficiency. The sample consisted of CD8+ T cells sorted from blood. The chain employs TRBV21-1 and TRBJ2-1; no check of the table's D call, TRBD2, against the DNA was made. TRBV21-1 is assigned pseudogene status. The CDR3 loop is CASRRGGEQFF. The CDR3 DNA is TGTGCCAGCAGACGAGGAGGTGAGCAGTTCTTC.